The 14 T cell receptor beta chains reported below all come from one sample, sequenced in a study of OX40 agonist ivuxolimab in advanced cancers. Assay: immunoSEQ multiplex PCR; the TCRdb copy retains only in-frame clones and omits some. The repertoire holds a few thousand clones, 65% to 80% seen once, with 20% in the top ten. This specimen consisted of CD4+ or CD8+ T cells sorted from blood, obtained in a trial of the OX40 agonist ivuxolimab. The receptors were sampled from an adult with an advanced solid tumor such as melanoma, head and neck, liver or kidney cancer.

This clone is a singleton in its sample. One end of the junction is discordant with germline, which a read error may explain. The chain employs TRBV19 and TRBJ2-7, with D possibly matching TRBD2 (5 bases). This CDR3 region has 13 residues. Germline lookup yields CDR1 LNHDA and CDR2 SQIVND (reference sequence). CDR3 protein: CVSSMRSAYEQYF. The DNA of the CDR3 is TGTGTCAGTAGTATGCGTAGCGCATACGAGCAGTACTTC. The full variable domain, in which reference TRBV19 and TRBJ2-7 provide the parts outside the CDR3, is DGGITQSPKYLFRKEGQNVTLSCEQNLNHDAMYWYRQDPGQGLRLIYYSQIVNDFQKGDIAEGYSVSREKKESFPLTVTSAQKNPTAFYLCVSSMRSAYEQYFGPGTRLTVT.

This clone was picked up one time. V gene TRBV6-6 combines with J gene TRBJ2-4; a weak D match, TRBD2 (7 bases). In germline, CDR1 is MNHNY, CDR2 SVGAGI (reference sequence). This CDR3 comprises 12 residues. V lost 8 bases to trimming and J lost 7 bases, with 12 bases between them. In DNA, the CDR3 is TGTGCCAGCGAGGGGGAGGGGAACATTCAGTACTTC. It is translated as CASEGEGNIQYF.

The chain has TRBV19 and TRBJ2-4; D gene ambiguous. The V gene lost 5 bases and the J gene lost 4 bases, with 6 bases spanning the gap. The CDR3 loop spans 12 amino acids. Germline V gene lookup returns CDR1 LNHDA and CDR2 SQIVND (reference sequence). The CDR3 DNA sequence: TGTGCCAGTAGTCCTAGTAAAAACATTCAGTACTTC. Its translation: CASSPSKNIQYF.

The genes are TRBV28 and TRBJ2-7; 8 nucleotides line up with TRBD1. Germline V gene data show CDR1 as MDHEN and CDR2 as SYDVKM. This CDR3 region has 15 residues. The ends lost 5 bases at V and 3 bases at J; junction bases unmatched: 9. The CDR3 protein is CASSKQGDPHYEQYF. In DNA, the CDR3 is TGTGCCAGCAGTAAACAGGGGGACCCCCACTACGAGCAGTACTTC.

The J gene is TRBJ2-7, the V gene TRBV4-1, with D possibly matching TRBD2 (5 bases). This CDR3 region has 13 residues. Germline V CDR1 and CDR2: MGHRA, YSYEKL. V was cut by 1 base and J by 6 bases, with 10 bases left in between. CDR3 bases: TGCGCCAGCAGCCAAGTGGAGGTCTCCGAGCAGTACTTC. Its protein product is CASSQVEVSEQYF.

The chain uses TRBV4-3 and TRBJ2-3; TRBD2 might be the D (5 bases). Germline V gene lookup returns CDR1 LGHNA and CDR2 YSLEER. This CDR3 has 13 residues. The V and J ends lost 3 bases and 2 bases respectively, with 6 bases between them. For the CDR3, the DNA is TGCGCCAGCAGCCAGGACTTCACAGATACGCAGTATTTT. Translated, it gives CASSQDFTDTQYF.

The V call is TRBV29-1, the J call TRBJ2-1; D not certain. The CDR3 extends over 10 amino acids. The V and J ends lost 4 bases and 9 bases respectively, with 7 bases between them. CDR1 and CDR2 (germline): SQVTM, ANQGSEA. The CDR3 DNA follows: TGCAGCGTTGGCTCGGGTGAGCAGTTCTTC. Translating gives CSVGSGEQFF.

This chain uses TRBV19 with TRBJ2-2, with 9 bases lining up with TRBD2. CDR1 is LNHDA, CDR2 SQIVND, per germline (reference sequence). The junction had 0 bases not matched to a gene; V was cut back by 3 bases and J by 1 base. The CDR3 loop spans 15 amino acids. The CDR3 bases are TGTGCCAGTAGTATTAGCGGGGGGAACACCGGGGAGCTGTTTTTT. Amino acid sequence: CASSISGGNTGELFF.

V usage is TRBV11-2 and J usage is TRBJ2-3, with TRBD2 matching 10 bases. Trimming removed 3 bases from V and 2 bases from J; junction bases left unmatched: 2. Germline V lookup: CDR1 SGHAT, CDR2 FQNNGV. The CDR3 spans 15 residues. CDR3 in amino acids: CASSFTSGTTDTQYF. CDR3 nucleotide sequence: TGTGCCAGCAGCTTCACTAGCGGGACCACAGATACGCAGTATTTT.

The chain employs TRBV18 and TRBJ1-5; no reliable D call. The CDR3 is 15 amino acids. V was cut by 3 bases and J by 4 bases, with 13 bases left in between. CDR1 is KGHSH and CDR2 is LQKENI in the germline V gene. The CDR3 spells CASSPGGNRNQPQHF. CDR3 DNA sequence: TGTGCCAGCTCACCGGGAGGGAATAGAAATCAGCCCCAGCATTTT.

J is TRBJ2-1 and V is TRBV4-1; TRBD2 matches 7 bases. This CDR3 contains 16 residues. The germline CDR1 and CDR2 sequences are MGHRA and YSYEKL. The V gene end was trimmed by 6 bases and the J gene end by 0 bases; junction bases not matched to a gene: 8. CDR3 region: CASRRTGGSSYNEQFF. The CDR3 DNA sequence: TGCGCCAGCAGGCGGACCGGCGGGAGCTCCTACAATGAGCAGTTCTTC.

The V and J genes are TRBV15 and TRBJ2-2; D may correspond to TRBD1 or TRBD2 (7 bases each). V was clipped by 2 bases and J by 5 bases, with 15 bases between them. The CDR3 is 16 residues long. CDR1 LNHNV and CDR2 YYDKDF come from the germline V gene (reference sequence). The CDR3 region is CATSRWEGAVTGELFF. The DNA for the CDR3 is TGTGCCACCAGCAGATGGGAGGGGGCGGTGACCGGGGAGCTGTTTTTT. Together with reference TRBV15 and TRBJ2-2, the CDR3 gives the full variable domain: DAMVIQNPRYQVTQFGKPVTLSCSQTLNHNVMYWYQQKSSQAPKLLFHYYDKDFNNEADTPDNFQSRRPNTSFCFLDIRSPGLGDTAMYLCATSRWEGAVTGELFFGEGSRLTVL.

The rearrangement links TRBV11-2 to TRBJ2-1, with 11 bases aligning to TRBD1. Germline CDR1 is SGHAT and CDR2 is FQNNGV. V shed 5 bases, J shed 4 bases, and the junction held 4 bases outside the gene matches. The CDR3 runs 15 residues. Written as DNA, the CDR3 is TGTGCCAGCAGCGCGGGGGACAGGGGGTACAATGAGCAGTTCTTC. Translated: CASSAGDRGYNEQFF.

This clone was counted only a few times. The DNA of the CDR3 is TGTGCCAGCACCCTGACTAGCGGGGCGGTCGAGCAGTACTTC. Translating gives CASTLTSGAVEQYF. This chain uses TRBV28 with TRBJ2-7; 11 positions agree with TRBD2. CDR1 is MDHEN and CDR2 is SYDVKM in the germline V gene. The trim removed 7 bases at V and 6 bases at J, leaving 8 bases unmatched. CDR3 length: 14 residues.